This passage covers 22 T cell receptor beta chains from one sample sequenced in a study of cytomegalovirus exposure and HLA in healthy donors. The PCR had 60 Vbeta and 13 Jbeta primers. The assay was immunoSEQ multiplex PCR, and TCRdb's table has in-frame clones only and misses some. The sample includes 100,000 to 150,000 clones, 70% to 80% seen only once; the top ten take around 4%. Sequenced: PBMCs. The receptors derive from a man aged 40-50 years in good health and CMV-seronegative.

The rearrangement links TRBV4-1 to TRBJ2-7, with D tentatively TRBD1 (6 bases). Trimming cost V 0 bases and J 0 bases, with 12 bases left between them. Germline values: CDR1 MGHRA, CDR2 YSYEKL. This CDR3 is 16 amino acids long. CDR3 DNA: TGCGCCAGCAGCCAAGATTCGGACAGATTCTCCTACGAGCAGTACTTC. It specifies CASSQDSDRFSYEQYF.

The V and J genes are TRBV6-1 and TRBJ1-2; TRBD1 is a possible D gene (6 bases). Trimming removed 7 bases from V and 4 bases from J, with 16 bases in between. The germline V gene encodes CDR1 MNHNS and CDR2 SASEGT. This CDR3 spans 14 amino acids. Written as DNA, the CDR3 is TGTGCCAGCACCTCAGGGGCAGGGATCTATGGCTACACCTTC. This translates into CASTSGAGIYGYTF.

Remarks on this clone: This same CDR3 is encoded by further DNA sequences in the sample. The chain links TRBV7-2 to TRBJ2-7; a weak D match, TRBD2 (5 bases). The germline V gene encodes CDR1 SGHTA and CDR2 FQGNSA. The CDR3 totals 11 residues. V was shortened by 10 bases and J by 4 bases, with 11 bases between the two germline ends. The CDR3 loop is CATGRGYEQYF. The CDR3 region has the DNA TGTGCCACCGGACGGGGTTACGAGCAGTACTTC.

The V gene is TRBV7-2, the J gene TRBJ2-5; maybe TRBD1 (5 bases). TRBJ2-7 explains the end of the DNA better; the J call may be wrong. Germline-derived CDR1 and CDR2 are SGHTA and FQGNSA. The CDR3 is 16 amino acids. CDR3 DNA: TGTGCCAGCAGCTTCCTGACCAGGGTGAGTGCCTACGAGCAGTACTTC. The encoded protein is CASSFLTRVSAYEQYF.

This sequence joins TRBV7-2 and TRBJ1-1; D gene ambiguous. V was shortened by 5 bases and J by 5 bases, with 15 bases between the two germline ends. Germline CDR1 and CDR2: SGHTA and FQGNSA. The CDR3 sequence is 14 residues long. CDR3 in DNA: TGTGCCAGCAGCATGGTCAGCGACGGGACTGAAGCTTTCTTT. Residues: CASSMVSDGTEAFF. Filled out from reference TRBV7-2 and TRBJ1-1, the complete variable domain reads GAGVSQSPSNKVTEKGKDVELRCDPISGHTALYWYRQSLGQGLEFLIYFQGNSAPDKSGLPSDRFSAERTGGSVSTLTIQRTQQEDSAVYLCASSMVSDGTEAFFGQGTRLTVV.

This clone appeared a few times. The rearrangement joins TRBV28 to TRBJ1-3; TRBD1 matches at 9 bases. J was trimmed by 3 bases and V by 8 bases; bases with no gene match: 5. CDR3 size: 14 residues. Germline V gives CDR1 MDHEN, CDR2 SYDVKM. CDR3 nucleotide sequence: TGTGCCAGCGTACAGGGGGCAGTTGGAAACACCATATATTTT. Translating it yields CASVQGAVGNTIYF.

V gene TRBV27 combines with J gene TRBJ1-4; 7 positions agree with TRBD1. Trimming cost V 3 bases and J 6 bases; bases outside gene matches: 10. Per the germline V gene, CDR1 is MNHEY and CDR2 is SMNVEV (reference sequence). The CDR3 contains 16 residues. The CDR3 region has the DNA TGTGCCAGCAGTTTCTTTCCCCGCAGGGGGGATGAAAAACTGTTTTTT. Amino acids: CASSFFPRRGDEKLFF.

This clone showed up just a few times. The V gene is TRBV15, the J gene TRBJ1-2, with 7 bases lining up with TRBD1. The germline V gene encodes CDR1 LNHNV and CDR2 YYDKDF (reference sequence). The junction had 19 bases not matched to a gene; V was cut back by 5 bases and J by 4 bases. This CDR3 is built from 18 residues. CDR3 sequence: CATSPSGTVVRRGYGYTF. CDR3 coding DNA: TGTGCCACCAGCCCCTCGGGGACAGTCGTCAGAAGGGGCTATGGCTACACCTTC.

V is TRBV14 and J is TRBJ1-1; weak D call: TRBD1 (5 bases). This CDR3 is built from 14 residues. The V gene's germline CDR1 is SGHDN and CDR2 FVKESK. V lost 2 bases to trimming and J lost 1 base, with 8 bases between them. The CDR3 is CASSQKQENTEAFF. Written as DNA, the CDR3 is TGTGCCAGCAGCCAAAAACAGGAGAACACTGAAGCTTTCTTT.

The rearrangement uses TRBV9 and TRBJ2-4, with 7 bases aligning to TRBD1. V trimming: 1 base; J trimming: 12 bases; junction bases outside the gene matches: 4. The CDR3 length is 12 residues. Looked up from germline, CDR1 is SGDLS and CDR2 is YYNGEE. CDR3 residues: CASSVNGDSQYF. The CDR3, as DNA: TGTGCCAGCAGCGTAAATGGGGACAGTCAGTACTTC. The full variable domain, with the rest looked up from reference TRBV9 and TRBJ2-4, is DSGVTQTPKHLITATGQRVTLRCSPRSGDLSVYWYQQSLDQGLQFLIQYYNGEERAKGNILERFSAQQFPDLHSELNLSSLELGDSALYFCASSVNGDSQYFGAGTRLSVL.

The V and J genes are TRBV7-9 and TRBJ2-5; the D gene is possibly TRBD1 (6 bases). V gave up 3 bases and J gave up 4 bases, with 12 bases separating them. CDR1 is SEHNR, CDR2 FQNEAQ, per germline (reference sequence). This CDR3 comprises 14 residues. CDR3 loop: CASSFQTGSETQYF. As DNA, the CDR3 is TGTGCCAGCAGCTTCCAGACAGGCTCAGAGACCCAGTACTTC.

The chain joins TRBV7-6 to TRBJ2-7, with 9 bases matching TRBD2. This CDR3 region has 13 residues. Trimming removed 5 bases from V and 3 bases from J; junction bases left unmatched: 2. Germline CDR1 and CDR2: SGHVS and FNYEAQ. The CDR3 loop reads CASSMTSGYEQYF. Written as DNA, the CDR3 is TGTGCCAGCAGCATGACTAGCGGCTACGAGCAGTACTTC.

The V gene is TRBV2, the J gene TRBJ1-2; TRBD1 aligns across 11 bases. The CDR3 totals 15 residues. V trimming: 3 bases; J trimming: 5 bases; junction bases outside the gene matches: 5. CDR1 and CDR2 (germline): SNHLY, FYNNEI. The CDR3 sequence: CASSDWDRGIYGYTF. DNA of the CDR3: TGTGCCAGCAGTGATTGGGACAGGGGGATTTATGGCTACACCTTC.

In this sample, this clone turned up once. The rearrangement links TRBV6-6 to TRBJ1-3; tentatively, D is TRBD1 (5 bases). Trimming pared 6 bases from V and 0 bases from J, leaving 9 bases between. CDR3 length: 14 residues. The germline V gene has CDR1 MNHNY and CDR2 SVGAGI (reference sequence). CDR3: CASRPGGSGNTIYF. CDR3 bases: TGTGCCAGCAGACCCGGGGGCTCTGGAAACACCATATATTTT.

This clone has just a few counts. This chain joins TRBV6-4 and TRBJ2-1; 8 bases align to TRBD1. This CDR3 has 16 amino acids. CDR1 and CDR2 from the germline V gene are MRHNA and SNTAGT. V trimming: 3 bases; J trimming: 0 bases; junction bases outside the gene matches: 4. CDR3 loop: CASSETGGSSYNEQFF. The CDR3 DNA sequence: TGTGCCAGCAGTGAAACAGGGGGTAGCTCCTACAATGAGCAGTTCTTC.

The chain is built from TRBV9 and TRBJ2-2; D is uncertain. This CDR3 has 18 amino acids. Germline V gene lookup returns CDR1 SGDLS and CDR2 YYNGEE. V was cut by 0 bases and J by 0 bases, with 15 bases left in between. The CDR3 DNA reads TGTGCCAGCAGCGTAGGAGCCTCTTGGAGCCCGAACACCGGGGAGCTGTTTTTT. This sequence encodes CASSVGASWSPNTGELFF. Complete variable domain (other parts from reference TRBV9 and TRBJ2-2): DSGVTQTPKHLITATGQRVTLRCSPRSGDLSVYWYQQSLDQGLQFLIQYYNGEERAKGNILERFSAQQFPDLHSELNLSSLELGDSALYFCASSVGASWSPNTGELFFGEGSRLTVL.

The chain employs TRBV5-4 and TRBJ1-6; TRBD1 agrees at 8 bases. In germline, CDR1 is SGHNT, CDR2 YYREEE (reference sequence). The trim removed 3 bases at V and 9 bases at J, leaving 14 bases unmatched. This CDR3 region has 17 residues. The CDR3 region has the DNA TGTGCCAGCAGCTCTGGAGGACAGGGTACCGATGGTTCACCCCTCCACTTT. Its translation is CASSSGGQGTDGSPLHF. The whole variable domain, filled in from reference TRBV5-4 and TRBJ1-6, reads ETGVTQSPTHLIKTRGQQVTLRCSSQSGHNTVSWYQQALGQGPQFIFQYYREEENGRGNFPPRFSGLQFPNYSSELNVNALELDDSALYLCASSSGGQGTDGSPLHFGNGTRLTVT.

The chain carries TRBV11-2 and TRBJ1-6; D is possibly TRBD1 (6 bases). Germline CDR1 reads SGHAT; CDR2 reads FQNNGV. This CDR3 region has 15 residues. V was pared by 5 bases and J by 7 bases, with 15 bases between. CDR3 sequence (DNA): TGTGCCAGCAGCACAACCAGGGGTCAGAATTCACCCCTCCACTTT. This codes for CASSTTRGQNSPLHF.

CDR3 nucleotides: TGTGCCAGCAGCTGGTCCGGGACAGAAAACACCGGGGAGCTGTTTTTT. Translation gives CASSWSGTENTGELFF. V is TRBV7-9 and J is TRBJ2-2; 7 bases map to TRBD1. From germline, CDR1 is SEHNR and CDR2 FQNEAQ (reference sequence). The CDR3 consists of 16 residues. V lost 4 bases to trimming and J lost 2 bases; unmatched junction nucleotides: 7.

The chain couples TRBV19 to TRBJ1-5, with 10 bases identical to TRBD1. The ends lost 5 bases at V and 5 bases at J; junction bases unmatched: 9. Germline assignment: CDR1 LNHDA and CDR2 SQIVND (reference sequence). The CDR3 covers 16 residues. CDR3 in amino acids: CASSFARGTGDQPQHF. The CDR3, as DNA: TGTGCCAGTAGTTTCGCCCGCGGGACAGGGGATCAGCCCCAGCATTTT.

The chain links TRBV10-3 to TRBJ2-1, with 15 bases that match TRBD2. Germline CDR1 and CDR2: ENHRY and SYGVKD. This CDR3 region has 20 residues. Trimming cost V 6 bases and J 8 bases; bases outside gene matches: 20. CDR3 sequence: CAISPAFVWTSGGAGHEQFF. CDR3 DNA sequence: TGTGCCATCAGCCCAGCATTCGTATGGACTAGCGGGGGGGCCGGCCATGAGCAGTTCTTC.

The chain recombines TRBV7-7 with TRBJ2-2; D remains unclear. Germline V gene lookup returns CDR1 SSHAT and CDR2 FNYEAQ (reference sequence). This CDR3 is built from 13 residues. This CDR3 reads CATAISNTGELFF. Written as DNA, the CDR3 is TGTGCTACTGCGATATCGAACACCGGGGAGCTGTTTTTT.